Presented here are 25 T cell receptor beta chains from one specimen sequenced in a study of blood T cells in healthy people across ages. Next came a second PCR, run for about 6 to 11 cycles, which used a sample-barcoded 5' primer along with a J-beta primer mix. TCRdb re-analysed the 5' RACE reads in MiXCR, keeping a single row per CDR3 protein. The table has some 790,000 distinct CDR3 sequences, 29% seen once. What was sequenced was blood. The source of these receptors is a woman older than 75 in good health.

In this sample, this clonotype turned up many times. V and J are TRBV7-2 and TRBJ2-1; D is uncertain. The CDR3 is 15 residues long. The V and J ends lost 6 bases and 10 bases respectively, with 22 bases between them. Germline V gene sequence: CDR1 SGHTA, CDR2 FQGNSA. This chain's CDR3 is CASRSAGPLPSEQFF. DNA for the CDR3: TGTGCCAGCAGATCGGCCGGGCCCCTTCCTTCGGAGCAGTTCTTC. The full variable domain, with the rest looked up from reference TRBV7-2 and TRBJ2-1, is GAGVSQSPSNKVTEKGKDVELRCDPISGHTALYWYRQSLGQGLEFLIYFQGNSAPDKSGLPSDRFSAERTGGSVSTLTIQRTQQEDSAVYLCASRSAGPLPSEQFFGPGTRLTVL.

The chain recombines TRBV5-5 with TRBJ2-1; TRBD1 or TRBD2 may be the D gene (5 bases each). V was shortened by 3 bases and J by 4 bases, with 14 bases between the two germline ends. The CDR3 spans 15 residues. Germline CDR1 and CDR2: SGHKS and YYEKEE (reference sequence). CDR3 DNA sequence: TGTGCCAGCAGCTCCCGGGACGGGGTATACAATGAGCAGTTCTTC. This translates into CASSSRDGVYNEQFF. Looking up the rest from reference TRBV5-5 and TRBJ2-1 gives the full variable domain: DAGVTQSPTHLIKTRGQQVTLRCSPISGHKSVSWYQQVLGQGPQFIFQYYEKEERGRGNFPDRFSARQFPNYSSELNVNALLLGDSALYLCASSSRDGVYNEQFFGPGTRLTVL.

About this clonotype itself: Because it lacks the conserved phenylalanine or tryptophan at the end, this CDR3 is likely a read error. V and J are TRBV11-2 and TRBJ1-1, with D possibly matching TRBD1 (5 bases). The length of the CDR3 is 15 residues. Germline values: CDR1 SGHAT, CDR2 FQNNGV. The CDR3 DNA sequence: TGTGCCAGCAGCTTAGAGCTAGGGGTGAATACTGAAGCTTTCTGT. Translating it yields CASSLELGVNTEAFC.

As concerns this clonotype: Given a much more abundant clone one base away, this may be a read error. The conserved final phenylalanine or tryptophan is absent from the CDR3, which likely points to a read error. The rearrangement links TRBV15 to TRBJ1-5; D not resolved. The V gene lost 4 bases and the J gene lost 4 bases, with 20 bases spanning the gap. Germline V CDR1 and CDR2: LNHNV, YYDKDF (reference sequence). This CDR3 spans 17 amino acids. The CDR3 here is CATSTRAKVQPNQPQHV. In nucleotides, the CDR3 is TGTGCCACCAGCACCAGAGCGAAGGTACAGCCTAATCAGCCCCAGCATGTT.

In its sample, this clonotype was seen many times. This chain joins TRBV5-1 and TRBJ2-7, with 8 positions matching TRBD2. Trimming at V came to 4 bases and at J to 3 bases, leaving 6 bases not matched to a gene. CDR3 size: 14 residues. The germline CDR1 and CDR2 sequences are SGHRS and YFSETQ. This chain's CDR3 is CASSPPGGNYEQYF. In DNA, the CDR3 is TGCGCCAGCAGCCCCCCGGGGGGGAACTACGAGCAGTACTTC.

This chain joins TRBV20-1 and TRBJ2-2, with 11 nucleotides matching TRBD2. Trimming took 8 bases from V and 2 from J; bases not matched to a gene: 10. Germline loops: CDR1 DFQATT, CDR2 SNEGSKA (reference sequence). The CDR3 spans 16 residues. Here the CDR3 reads CSIQTLAGANTGELFF. The CDR3 DNA reads TGCAGTATACAGACACTAGCGGGGGCCAACACCGGGGAGCTGTTTTTT.

As for this clonotype: This may stem from a read error, because a much larger clone lies one nucleotide away. V is TRBV20-1 and J is TRBJ1-6, with 10 bases identical to TRBD1. The CDR3 is 13 residues long. Germline assignment: CDR1 DFQATT and CDR2 SNEGSKA (reference sequence). V trimming: 3 bases; J trimming: 18 bases; junction bases outside the gene matches: 11. CDR3 DNA sequence: TGCAGTGCTAGGGGGCCGGGACAGGGGATAGGCCACTTT. This gives the protein CSARGPGQGIGHF.

The V and J genes are TRBV7-9 and TRBJ2-5, with 9 bases that match TRBD2. Looked up from germline, CDR1 is SEHNR and CDR2 is FQNEAQ (reference sequence). J gave up 9 bases and V 2 bases, and 13 bases lay outside the gene matches. The CDR3 covers 16 residues. This chain's CDR3 is CASSLSSSGAGGAQYF. CDR3 sequence (DNA): TGTGCCAGCAGCTTATCGTCTAGCGGGGCGGGCGGGGCCCAGTACTTC.

The chain employs TRBV14 and TRBJ2-4, with D possibly matching TRBD2 (5 bases). With 4 bases removed from V and 3 bases from J, the gap between germline ends came to 13 bases. Germline V gene data show CDR1 as SGHDN and CDR2 as FVKESK. This CDR3 has 15 residues. CDR3 DNA: TGTGCCAGCAGCCTCCCGGGGTCAGGCAAAAACATTCAGTACTTC. Translating it yields CASSLPGSGKNIQYF.

The chain is built from TRBV5-1 and TRBJ1-2; D is ambiguous. In germline, CDR1 is SGHRS, CDR2 YFSETQ. CDR3 size: 14 residues. Deletions cut 5 bases from V and 4 bases from J, with 15 bases between. The CDR3 sequence: CASSEGQSSYGYTF. The CDR3 region has the DNA TGCGCCAGCAGTGAGGGTCAGAGTTCCTATGGCTACACCTTC.

This clonotype was seen at least ten times. The junction does not match germline at one end; this may be a read error. The V and J genes are TRBV7-9 and TRBJ1-2; TRBD1 aligns across 7 bases. Germline V lookup: CDR1 SEHNR, CDR2 FQNEAQ (reference sequence). The CDR3 has 13 residues. CDR3 amino acids: CASSRRGNFGYTF. The CDR3 bases are TGTGCCAGCAGTCGCAGGGGGAACTTTGGCTACACCTTC.

The genes are TRBV6-5 and TRBJ2-7; 7 positions agree with TRBD1. CDR3 size: 15 residues. Per the germline V gene, CDR1 is MNHEY and CDR2 is SVGAGI. The ends lost 0 bases at V and 5 bases at J; junction bases unmatched: 7. The CDR3 region has the DNA TGTGCCAGCAGTTACTCAGGGGACAGTCGGAACGAGCAGTACTTC. The encoded protein is CASSYSGDSRNEQYF.

The table lists this clonotype with a few counts. Since a much larger clone is just one base distant, this may be a read error. This chain links TRBV20-1 with TRBJ2-7, with 7 bases that match TRBD2. CDR3 length equals 15 residues. CDR1 and CDR2 (germline): DFQATT, SNEGSKA (reference sequence). This CDR3 reads CSARDRGGIAYEQDF. CDR3 nucleotide sequence: TGCAGTGCTAGAGATCGGGGAGGGATCGCCTACGAGCAGGACTTC.

This rearrangement joins TRBV20-1 to TRBJ1-1; no clear D gene. Trimming removed 7 bases at V and 2 bases at J, with 14 bases between. Germline V lookup: CDR1 DFQATT, CDR2 SNEGSKA (reference sequence). There are 13 residues in the CDR3. CDR3 residues: CSVRSSGNTEAFF. The CDR3, as DNA: TGCAGTGTGAGGTCGTCAGGAAACACTGAAGCTTTCTTT.

This clonotype has a count of ten or more. J is TRBJ2-7 and V is TRBV28, with D maybe TRBD1 (5 bases). The CDR3 sequence is 12 residues long. Between the trimmed V and J ends, which lost 8 bases and 7 bases, there was a span of 15 bases. In germline, CDR1 is MDHEN, CDR2 SYDVKM. CDR3 residues: CASGLGVREQYF. DNA for the CDR3: TGTGCCAGCGGGTTAGGGGTGAGGGAGCAGTACTTC. Full variable domain (outside the CDR3, taken from reference TRBV28 and TRBJ2-7): DVKVTQSSRYLVKRTGEKVFLECVQDMDHENMFWYRQDPGLGLRLIYFSYDVKMKEKGDIPEGYSVSREKKERFSLILESASTNQTSMYLCASGLGVREQYFGPGTRLTVT.

This clonotype showed up many times. The rearrangement links TRBV11-2 to TRBJ2-7, with D maybe TRBD2 (6 bases). Trimming pared 5 bases from V and 0 bases from J, leaving 20 bases between. CDR1 SGHAT and CDR2 FQNNGV come from the germline V gene. The length of the CDR3 is 17 residues. As DNA, the CDR3 is TGTGCCAGCAGCCCTTGGAGTAGCGGAACTAGCTCCTACGAGCAGTACTTC. Its translation: CASSPWSSGTSSYEQYF. Drawing the rest from reference TRBV11-2 and TRBJ2-7, the complete variable domain is EAGVAQSPRYKIIEKRQSVAFWCNPISGHATLYWYQQILGQGPKLLIQFQNNGVVDDSQLPKDRFSAERLKGVDSTLKIQPAKLEDSAVYLCASSPWSSGTSSYEQYFGPGTRLTVT.

Here the CDR3 DNA reads TGTGCCAGCAGTGTGGGACCGCTCACCGGGGAGCTGTTTTTT. Protein sequence: CASSVGPLTGELFF. The chain uses TRBV2 and TRBJ2-2; D tentatively fits TRBD1 or TRBD2 (5 bases each). V was clipped by 4 bases and J by 4 bases, with 10 bases between them. The germline V gene encodes CDR1 SNHLY and CDR2 FYNNEI. This CDR3 has 14 residues.

This chain links TRBV4-3 with TRBJ2-7, with D possibly being TRBD2 (7 bases). The ends were cut back, 1 base at V and 2 bases at J, with 21 bases in the middle. Per germline, CDR1 LGHNA and CDR2 YSLEER. The CDR3 has 18 amino acids. CDR3 DNA: TGCGCCAGCAGCCAAGCTCCTATAGGGGGGGAACGGGCCTACGAGCAGTACTTC. It is translated as CASSQAPIGGERAYEQYF.

This clonotype occurred once. A much larger clonotype is one base distant, so this may be a read error. V usage is TRBV14 and J usage is TRBJ1-2; possible D gene TRBD1, 5 bases. Germline V gene sequence: CDR1 SGHDN, CDR2 FVKESK. Trimming took 1 base from V and 8 from J, leaving 17 bases between them. The CDR3 is made up of 15 amino acids. CDR3 loop: CASSQGIGRGEGYTF. The CDR3 DNA reads TGTGCCAGCAGCCAAGGTATCGGGAGGGGAGAAGGCTACACCTTC.

As regards this clonotype: Just one base apart from a much larger clone, this may be a read error. This chain uses TRBV7-2 with TRBJ2-7; tentatively, D is TRBD1 (6 bases). Germline lookup yields CDR1 SGHTA and CDR2 FQGNSA. The CDR3 has 14 amino acids. CDR3 in amino acids: CASGFGQLSYEQYF. The CDR3 region has the DNA TGTGCCAGCGGCTTTGGACAGCTATCCTACGAGCAGTACTTC.

This clonotype has at least ten counts. CDR3 residues: CSARTSMVETQYF. CDR3 DNA: TGCAGTGCAAGGACTAGCATGGTGGAGACCCAGTACTTC. The rearrangement links TRBV20-1 to TRBJ2-5; 8 bases align to TRBD2. Trimming took 6 bases from V and 5 from J; bases not matched to a gene: 8. Germline V gene lookup returns CDR1 DFQATT and CDR2 SNEGSKA (reference sequence). The CDR3 contains 13 residues.

The chain has TRBV29-1 and TRBJ2-1; D remains ambiguous. V shed 7 bases and J shed 0 bases, with 10 bases lying between them. CDR1 is SQVTM, CDR2 ANQGSEA, per germline. The CDR3 is made up of 13 amino acids. CDR3 sequence: CSGQERSYNEQFF. Written as DNA, the CDR3 is TGCAGCGGGCAAGAACGCTCCTACAATGAGCAGTTCTTC.

This clonotype was observed many times. The chain joins TRBV24-1 to TRBJ2-1; no reliable D call. CDR1 KGHDR and CDR2 SFDVKD come from the germline V gene. The CDR3 is made up of 14 amino acids. The V end lost 2 bases, the J end lost 3 bases, and 7 bases lay between the germline ends. CDR3 coding DNA: TGTGCCACCAGTGATTACAGAGGCTACAATGAGCAGTTCTTC. It specifies CATSDYRGYNEQFF.

With respect to this clonotype: A much larger clone differs by one base, so this may be a read error. Because it lacks the conserved phenylalanine or tryptophan at the end, this CDR3 is likely a read error. The V and J genes are TRBV3-1 and TRBJ1-2; perhaps TRBD1 as D (5 bases). Germline-derived CDR1 and CDR2 are LGHDT and YNNKEL (reference sequence). The CDR3 runs to 15 residues. V dropped 4 bases and J dropped 8 bases, with 20 bases sitting between them. CDR3 nucleotides: TGTGCCAGCAGCCCCATTATCGGGGACTTCAGGGGCTACACCTGC. Translating it yields CASSPIIGDFRGYTC.

Notes on this clonotype: Given a much more abundant clone one base away, this may be a read error. This chain joins TRBV10-3 and TRBJ2-1; D may be TRBD1 (6 bases). The germline V gene has CDR1 ENHRY and CDR2 SYGVKD. Trimming shortened V by 2 bases and J by 10 bases, and 12 bases separated the two germline ends. This CDR3 spans 13 amino acids. The CDR3 DNA follows: TGTGCCATCAGTGAGGACAGGTGTACCGAGCAGTTCTTC. It specifies CAISEDRCTEQFF.